This TCR beta chain stems from a study of OX40 agonist ivuxolimab in advanced cancers. Study as a whole: Three patients, one with hepatocellular carcinoma and two with cutaneous melanoma, achieved partial responses. Whole-study findings and limits: Relatively little clonal expansion, among the lowest observed, appeared in partial responders at 0.1-3.0 mg/kg. In the 0.1 to 3.0 mg/kg range, CD4+ and CD8+ blood T cells had expanded clonally by week 6.

Sequenced by immunoSEQ multiplex PCR; TCRdb stores in-frame clones only, minus some. The sample yields about 58,000 clones, around four fifths seen once. On this clone: The target antigen is unknown.

The CDR3 totals 15 residues. Trimming stripped 4 bases from V and 2 bases from J, with 16 bases between. Germline lookup yields CDR1 SGHNT and CDR2 YYREEE (reference sequence). This sample comprised CD4+ or CD8+ T cells sorted from blood, obtained in a trial of the OX40 agonist ivuxolimab. The rearrangement uses TRBV5-4 and TRBJ2-7; D may be TRBD2 (6 bases). The receptor was derived from an adult with an advanced solid tumor such as melanoma, head and neck, liver or kidney cancer. CDR3 protein: CASSIYGRGTYEQYF. The CDR3 DNA reads as TGTGCCAGCAGCATCTACGGGCGGGGAACCTACGAGCAGTACTTC.